The sequence of this T cell receptor beta chain was determined in a study of CD8+CD57+ T cells in acquired aplastic anemia (dated by TCRdb to between 2018 and 2020). A note on the overall study: DNA extracted from sorted CD4+ and CD8+ cells had a mean of about 3.2 ug, with a range of roughly 0.18 to 27.4 ug. An average of approximately 10 million reads for CD4+ cells and roughly 11 million reads for CD8+ cells was obtained from healthy donor samples.

Of note for this clonotype: There is no known antigen for this receptor. It has no much larger one-base neighbor in the sample; base qualities were not kept.

Genomic DNA was used as template for profiling of TCR beta VDJ combinations and CDR3 sequences. An Illumina HiSeq 2000 was the platform used for TCR repertoire sequencing. On the authors' methods: Repertoires were assessed using TRBV/TRBJ rearrangement plots, CDR3 size and DJ length profiles, and Simpson's diversity index. The most abundant DNA sequence in the deep sequencing data was taken as the immunodominant clone. CDR3 amino acid sequences were screened for sharing across subjects and were compared with published repertoires and the VDJdb database. The public sequencing data were trimmed at Q25 with fastp and processed into clonotypes with MiXCR by TCRdb, which kept only in-frame beta chains. Rows merge per CDR3 protein into single entries with the most common DNA and genes. TCRdb, not the authors, supplied the V and J calls. The sample table records 68,000 or so distinct CDR3 sequences; 45% to 60% of these occur just once. The biggest ten clones account for about 8% of the sample.

The study deep-sequenced TCR repertoires of sorted CD4+ and CD8+ blood T cells from severe aplastic anemia patients and healthy subjects. Ficoll-Paque density gradient centrifugation was used to isolate peripheral blood mononuclear cells. CD4+ and CD8+ T cells were sorted by FACS or magnetic beads before DNA extraction. Points the paper makes about the study in general: Around 30 CD8+ CDR3 sequences were found to be shared between patients and controls, but these sequences appeared to be highly expressed in patients and within the immunodominant clones of the patients. CD8+ Simpson's diversity did not differ significantly between patients and healthy controls (P=0.060).

The origin of this receptor is a human donor in good health, serving as a control. The specimen was sorted CD4+, CD8+, or CD8+CD57+ T cells (not recorded which) from PBMCs.

The CDR3: CSAREDLAGGGYEQYF. The sequenced DNA is TGCAGTGCTAGAGAAGATCTAGCGGGAGGGGGTTACGAGCAGTACTTC. The receptor chain draws on TRBV20-1 and TRBJ2-7; TRBD2 fits 12 bases in the junction. The V end gives up 0 bases and the J end 4 bases, leaving 7 bases in the junction not matched to a gene. The germline V gene (reference sequence) yields DFQATT for CDR1 and SNEGSKA for CDR2. Reading from cysteine to phenylalanine, the CDR3 counts 16 amino acids. Only the CDR3 region is kept as DNA, spanning 48 bases read in frame from base 1.